This TCR beta chain was identified in a study of cytomegalovirus exposure and HLA in healthy donors. About the research overall: The same platform was used for the roughly 120 validation repertoires as for the approximately 610 first-cohort repertoires, as reported in a later analysis.

Assay: immunoSEQ multiplex PCR; the TCRdb copy retains only in-frame clones and omits some. The repertoire consists of 230,000 or so clones, with just over 85% occurring once and the leading ten covering around 3%. The V gene lost 3 bases and the J gene lost 0 bases, with 9 bases spanning the gap. This CDR3 comprises 15 residues. Germline values: CDR1 ENHRY, CDR2 SYGVKD. The count of this clone is one. Antigen specificity is unknown. Study-wide points: The authors confirmed in vitro that a few CMV-associated chains were specific for CMV antigens.

The V gene is TRBV10-3, the J gene TRBJ1-3; D gene ambiguous. The specimen sequenced was PBMCs. The receptor was isolated from a young woman in good health and CMV-seronegative. This CDR3 is CAISETENSGNTIYF. CDR3 nucleotides: TGTGCCATCAGTGAAACTGAGAACTCTGGAAACACCATATATTTT.